Given below is one T cell receptor (beta chain) in context. The antigen this receptor binds is unknown. This sequence may be a read error, since a much larger clone differs from it by one base. To demonstrate the VDJtools post-analysis software, the study profiled TCR beta repertoires from the peripheral blood of about 13 young patients with multiple sclerosis. The patients with multiple sclerosis were children and adolescents between 6 and 15 years of age. This sample was included in a study of post-analysis software for immune sequencing data (dated by TCRdb to 2014 to 2015). Regarding the study in general: Relapsing-remitting, secondary progressive and progressive-relapsing multiple sclerosis were recorded as disease courses, and subtype annotation was lacking for some patients. The patient repertoires were set against approximately 10 previously published healthy control repertoires from donors whose ages ranged from roughly 6 to 27 years. A subset of samples was prepared in parallel using single-end sample barcoding, then pooled and co-amplified after Illumina adapter ligation. Study-wide findings and limitations: Multiple sclerosis patients had significantly lower normalized Chao1 diversity than controls, a result that suggests substantial peripheral T-cell clonal expansion. Strong co-clustering of samples prepared in the same batch was shown by direct clustering with F measure, prompting a batch-effect correction. The control group was slightly older than the multiple sclerosis patient group.

Receptors were amplified or captured by PCR. The sequencing machine was an Illumina HiSeq 2500. To reduce PCR and sequencing biases, unique molecular identifiers were built into the TCR beta cDNA libraries. Every 1 to 10 million input T cells yielded approximately 500,000 cDNA molecules, meaning each molecule approximated one T cell. The same protocol used for the earlier healthy control dataset was applied to prepare and sequence the patient libraries. Samples belonging to the same batch were prepared together, multiplexed and sequenced on a shared HiSeq lane. For the original study's pipeline: Raw barcoded reads were processed with MIGEC, discarding single-read molecular identifier groups before consensus assembly and CDR3 extraction. VDJtools was used for post-analysis of the clonotype tables, and diversity was normalized by down-sampling every dataset to the size of the smallest sample. Repertoire overlap clustering matched CDR3 amino acid but not nucleotide sequences to correct batch-related cross-sample contamination. The public reads were quality trimmed at Q25 with fastp and then assembled into clones with MiXCR by TCRdb, keeping productive beta chains. Each CDR3 protein gets just one entry, which takes the most common genes and DNA from the rows behind it. In this record, the V and J calls reflect TCRdb's handling and not the investigators' own analysis. Here the sample has about 540,000 distinct CDR3 sequences; around a third occur a single time. The ten largest clones represent 4.5% to 7.5% of the sample.

This receptor was taken from a girl under 18 with multiple sclerosis. The sequencing input was blood.

The CDR3 protein sequence reads: CASRWASGEYEQYF. DNA sequence: TGTGCCAGCAGGTGGGCTAGCGGGGAGTACGAGCAGTACTTC. Here the chain combines TRBV12-3 or TRBV12-4 and TRBJ2-7, and TRBD2 matches 9 of the central bases. Reading from cysteine to phenylalanine, the CDR3 counts 14 amino acids. Only CDR3 DNA is held: 42 bases, read in frame from base 1. Here V drops 6 bases and J drops 4 bases, and the junction holds 7 bases not matched to any gene.